This T cell receptor (beta chain) emerged from a study of cytomegalovirus exposure and HLA in healthy donors. Germline CDR1 is SGHAT and CDR2 is FQNNGV. The ends lost 2 bases at V and 5 bases at J; junction bases unmatched: 10. The CDR3 consists of 16 residues. Donors were drawn from the approximately 120-subject validation cohort, separate from the roughly 700-subject first cohort. Method: immunoSEQ multiplex PCR; TCRdb's copy keeps in-frame clones and lacks some. The table includes approximately 150,000 clones, approximately 90% detected once. Study findings and constraints: It was reportedly the case that the classifier diagnosed cytomegalovirus status with high specificity and sensitivity. Rare TCR sequences dominated, though some public TCRs recurred in many donors. The tendency of first-cohort TCR clusters to co-occur in the roughly 130 validation repertoires emerged from a later analysis.

As regards this clone: Its target is not known.

This TCR derives from a woman aged 30 to 39 in good health and CMV-seronegative. J is TRBJ2-7 and V is TRBV11-2; TRBD2 agrees at 9 bases. The sample comprised PBMCs. CDR3 sequence: CASSLSGRGGLDEQYF. In nucleotides, the CDR3 is TGTGCCAGCAGCTTAAGCGGGCGGGGGGGCCTCGACGAGCAGTACTTC.